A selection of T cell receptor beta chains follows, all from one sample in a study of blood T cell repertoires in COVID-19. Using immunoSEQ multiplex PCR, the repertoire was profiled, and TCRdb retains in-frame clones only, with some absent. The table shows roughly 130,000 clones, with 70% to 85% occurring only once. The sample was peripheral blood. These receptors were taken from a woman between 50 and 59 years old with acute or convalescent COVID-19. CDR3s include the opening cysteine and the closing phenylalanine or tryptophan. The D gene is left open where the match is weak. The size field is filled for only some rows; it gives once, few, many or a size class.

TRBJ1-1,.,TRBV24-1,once,TGTGCCACCAGTGATCATCCAGAAGCTTTCTTT,CATSDHPEAFF
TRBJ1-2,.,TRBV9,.,TGTGCCAGCAGCGTAGCGGGACAAAACTATGGCTACACCTTC,CASSVAGQNYGYTF
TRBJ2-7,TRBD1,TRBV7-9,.,TGTGCCAGCAGCTTCCAGGACAGGGGGTTCCACGAGCAGTACTTC,CASSFQDRGFHEQYF
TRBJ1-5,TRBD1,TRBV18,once,TGTGCCAGCTCACCACTACCCTTCTCCCGGGACAGGGGTCAGCCCCAGCATTTT,CASSPLPFSRDRGQPQHF
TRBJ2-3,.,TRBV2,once,TGTGCCAGCAACAGGGAGAGCACAGATACGCAGTATTTT,CASNRESTDTQYF
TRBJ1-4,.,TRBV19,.,TGTGCCAGTAGTATCTACCGGGAGGCAACTAATGAAAAACTGTTTTTT,CASSIYREATNEKLFF
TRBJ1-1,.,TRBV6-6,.,TGTGCCAGCAGTGCGGGGACGGAGTGGATGAACACTGAAGCTTTCTTT,CASSAGTEWMNTEAFF
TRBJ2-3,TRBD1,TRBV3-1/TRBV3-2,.,TGTGCCAGCAGCCAAGGGCAGGGGGCTGCAGATACGCAGTATTTT,CASSQGQGAADTQYF
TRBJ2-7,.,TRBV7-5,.,TGTGCCAGAAGCTTAGCGCAGGCTTTTCCCACCTACGAGCAGTACTTC,CARSLAQAFPTYEQYF
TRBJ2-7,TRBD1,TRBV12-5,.,TGTGCTAGTGGTCTGGGACAGGGGTTGGGACAGTACTTC,CASGLGQGLGQYF
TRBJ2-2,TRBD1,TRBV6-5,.,TGTGCCAGCAGCTCCGGGACAGGGTACACCGGGGAGCTGTTTTTT,CASSSGTGYTGELFF
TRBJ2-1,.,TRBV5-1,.,TGCGCCAGCAGCTGGACCGGGAGCCTCATAGATGAGCAGTTCTTC,CASSWTGSLIDEQFF
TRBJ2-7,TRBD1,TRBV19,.,TGTGCCAGTGCGGACAGGGCCTACGAGCAGTACTTC,CASADRAYEQYF
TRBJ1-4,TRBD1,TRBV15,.,TGTGCCACCAGCAGGATTGGGACAGGGTCCGAAAAACTGTTTTTT,CATSRIGTGSEKLFF
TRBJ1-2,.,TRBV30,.,TGTGCCTGGAGTGTACGTCCCTCAGGGGACGGCTATGGCTACACCTTC,CAWSVRPSGDGYGYTF